This T cell receptor (beta chain) comes out of a study of identical twins. Study-wide findings and caveats: The same donors were not followed; conclusions instead depended on cross-sectional statistical analysis. Insertions were fewer in abundant cord blood beta clonotypes, whereas memory repertoires showed none of this pattern.

In the case of this clonotype: Its antigen is not identified.

The CDR3 length is 14 residues. In every case, the donor was a healthy Caucasian. TCRdb re-called the 5' RACE reads through MiXCR, storing one row per CDR3 protein. The sample shows some 590,000 distinct CDR3 sequences, over 8.5% of them seen only once. These sequences were also reported in another study, on yellow fever vaccine responses in identical twins.

The sequenced sample consisted of PBMCs. This sequence originates from a woman under 30 in good health. The rearrangement joins TRBV21-1 to TRBJ2-2; TRBD2, the D gene given by the table, was not confirmed from the DNA. TRBV21-1 is shown as a pseudogene. The CDR3 loop reads CASTAGGPSGELFF. DNA of the CDR3: TGTGCCAGCACCGCGGGAGGGCCAAGCGGGGAGCTGTTTTTT.